The 20 T cell receptor beta chains given below trace back to one sample, sequenced in a study of OX40 agonist ivuxolimab in advanced cancers. Assay: immunoSEQ multiplex PCR; the TCRdb copy retains only in-frame clones and omits some. The sample yields tens of thousands of clones, about 77% seen once. Sequencing was performed on CD4+ or CD8+ T cells sorted from blood, taken in a trial of the OX40 agonist ivuxolimab. The receptors stem from an adult with an advanced solid tumor such as melanoma, head and neck, liver or kidney cancer.

The rearrangement uses TRBV10-2 and TRBJ2-2; 10 bases fit TRBD2. Germline V gene sequence: CDR1 WSHSY, CDR2 SAAADI. J gave up 1 base and V 6 bases, and 5 bases lay outside the gene matches. The CDR3 consists of 16 residues. DNA of the CDR3: TGCGCCAGCAGAGGAGCGGGGGGGAGGAACACCGGGGAGCTGTTTTTT. It translates to CASRGAGGRNTGELFF.

This chain links TRBV5-4 with TRBJ1-1; TRBD1 matches 8 bases. The V gene's germline CDR1 is SGHNT and CDR2 YYREEE (reference sequence). There are 14 residues in the CDR3. The V and J ends lost 1 base and 3 bases, in that order; junction bases with no gene match: 2. The CDR3 loop reads CASSLSRGHTEAFF. In nucleotides, the CDR3 is TGTGCCAGCAGCTTGAGCAGGGGGCACACTGAAGCTTTCTTT.

The sample holds one count of this clone. V usage is TRBV15 and J usage is TRBJ1-4, with 7 bases matching TRBD1. The ends lost 3 bases at V and 8 bases at J; junction bases unmatched: 9. The CDR3 runs 15 residues. Germline CDR1 LNHNV, CDR2 YYDKDF (reference sequence). CDR3 DNA: TGTGCCACCAGCAGGACCCGGGACAGCCGAGAAAAACTGTTTTTT. This gives the protein CATSRTRDSREKLFF.

This clone was detected only once. The V call is TRBV7-9, the J call TRBJ2-7; 8 bases agree with TRBD2. There are 15 residues in the CDR3. Germline lookup yields CDR1 SEHNR and CDR2 FQNEAQ (reference sequence). V lost 1 base, J lost 6 bases, and 8 bases stayed unmatched. The CDR3 here is CASSLGGGRRGEQYF. The DNA of the CDR3 is TGTGCCAGCAGCTTAGGCGGGGGGCGGAGGGGCGAGCAGTACTTC.

The chain uses TRBV7-9 and TRBJ1-1, with D uncertain. Trimming pared 1 base from V and 3 bases from J, leaving 9 bases between. The CDR3 extends over 14 amino acids. Germline CDR1 and CDR2: SEHNR and FQNEAQ (reference sequence). The CDR3 nucleotides are TGTGCCAGCAGCTTAGAGTACACGGACACTGAAGCTTTCTTT. This sequence encodes CASSLEYTDTEAFF.

The rearrangement uses TRBV4-2 and TRBJ2-6; the match to TRBD1 covers 8 bases. J was trimmed by 0 bases and V by 2 bases; bases with no gene match: 0. Germline CDR1 reads LGHNA; CDR2 reads YNFKEQ. This CDR3 is built from 16 residues. CDR3 region: CASSQTGGSGANVLTF. The CDR3 bases are TGTGCCAGCAGCCAAACAGGGGGCTCTGGGGCCAACGTCCTGACTTTC.

This clone qualifies as medium-sized. V and J are TRBV10-3 and TRBJ2-4; no clear D. V lost 4 bases to trimming and J lost 7 bases, with 14 bases between them. The V gene's germline CDR1 is ENHRY and CDR2 SYGVKD. The CDR3 totals 14 residues. For the CDR3, the DNA is TGTGCCATCAGTGTTGAAGGACGGCAGAACATTCAGTACTTC. The encoded protein is CAISVEGRQNIQYF.

This chain uses TRBV5-1 with TRBJ1-1; D remains ambiguous. Germline CDR1 is SGHRS and CDR2 is YFSETQ. This CDR3 contains 14 residues. Trimming cost V 2 bases and J 0 bases, with 8 bases left between them. The CDR3 reads CASSFGPMNTEAFF. The CDR3 DNA sequence: TGCGCCAGCAGCTTCGGGCCTATGAACACTGAAGCTTTCTTT.

The chain couples TRBV7-9 to TRBJ1-1; D unclear. Trimming pared 1 base from V and 3 bases from J, leaving 12 bases between. This CDR3 has 15 amino acids. Germline V gives CDR1 SEHNR, CDR2 FQNEAQ (reference sequence). The CDR3 is CASSLVEGVDTEAFF. The CDR3 DNA is TGTGCCAGCAGCTTAGTTGAGGGAGTTGACACTGAAGCTTTCTTT.

The CDR3 protein is CASSLPGQQSYGYTF. The CDR3 DNA sequence: TGCGCCAGCAGCTTGCCGGGACAACAAAGTTATGGCTACACCTTC. V is TRBV5-1 and J is TRBJ1-2; D perhaps matches TRBD1 (6 bases). Trimming took 1 base from V and 5 from J, leaving 15 bases between them. Germline CDR1 SGHRS, CDR2 YFSETQ. CDR3 size: 15 residues.

The rearrangement links TRBV7-3 to TRBJ2-1, with TRBD2 matching over 11 bases. The V gene's germline CDR1 is SGHTA and CDR2 FQGTGA. CDR3 length: 15 residues. V was clipped by 5 bases and J by 6 bases; unmatched bases: 6. The CDR3 sequence is CASSAASGGRNEQFF. The CDR3 DNA is TGTGCCAGCAGCGCGGCTAGCGGGGGGCGCAATGAGCAGTTCTTC.

This chain links TRBV7-3 with TRBJ1-3; D not resolved. The CDR3 contains 13 residues. In germline, CDR1 is SGHTA, CDR2 FQGTGA. V was trimmed by 2 bases and J by 4 bases, leaving 6 bases between them. CDR3 DNA: TGTGCCAGCAGCTTACTCGGGGGAAACACCATATATTTT. Translation gives CASSLLGGNTIYF.

The J gene is TRBJ1-1, the V gene TRBV7-8; D remains ambiguous. V shed 9 bases and J shed 8 bases, with 4 bases lying between them. From germline, CDR1 is SGHVS and CDR2 FQNEAQ. The CDR3 extends over 8 amino acids. The CDR3 region is CARAEAFF. CDR3 in DNA: TGTGCCAGAGCGGAAGCTTTCTTT.

V is TRBV9 and J is TRBJ2-3; TRBD1 matches at 7 bases. Germline CDR1 and CDR2: SGDLS and YYNGEE. CDR3 length: 16 residues. Trimming took 4 bases from V and 2 from J; bases not matched to a gene: 10. The CDR3: CASSPSGQAFTDTQYF. CDR3 bases: TGTGCCAGCAGCCCCAGCGGACAGGCTTTCACAGATACGCAGTATTTT.

This clone was seen more than once but under ten times. The chain combines TRBV7-2 with TRBJ1-6; D unclear. Germline loops: CDR1 SGHTA, CDR2 FQGNSA. CDR3 length: 16 amino acids. V gave up 2 bases and J gave up 0 bases, with 8 bases separating them. The CDR3, as DNA: TGTGCCAGCAGCTTACATCCCAGCTCCTATAATTCACCCCTCCACTTT. This sequence encodes CASSLHPSSYNSPLHF.

The V and J genes are TRBV7-8 and TRBJ2-3; D is possibly TRBD1 (5 bases). The CDR3 has 16 amino acids. Trimming stripped 3 bases from V and 2 bases from J, with 15 bases between. CDR1 SGHVS and CDR2 FQNEAQ come from the germline V gene. CDR3 coding DNA: TGTGCCAGCAGCTTGTATAGTCAGGGTCTCACAGATACGCAGTATTTT. Encoded protein: CASSLYSQGLTDTQYF.

This clone was observed once. The rearrangement uses TRBV29-1 and TRBJ1-5; a possible D gene is TRBD1 (6 bases). V lost 5 bases and J 3 bases, leaving 23 bases between the germline ends. CDR1 is SQVTM and CDR2 is ANQGSEA in the germline V gene. The CDR3 is made up of 17 amino acids. The CDR3 loop reads CSVPPGQLQRINQPQHF. The CDR3 region has the DNA TGCAGCGTTCCTCCGGGACAACTCCAGAGGATCAATCAGCCCCAGCATTTT.

The chain has TRBV20-1 and TRBJ2-3; perhaps TRBD2 as D (6 bases). The germline V gene encodes CDR1 DFQATT and CDR2 SNEGSKA (reference sequence). The CDR3 is 11 amino acids. The V and J ends lost 1 base and 7 bases respectively, with 6 bases between them. CDR3 in DNA: TGCAGTGCTAGAGGCGGGAATACGCAGTATTTT. It translates to CSARGGNTQYF.

This clone has only a few counts. This sequence joins TRBV6-6 and TRBJ1-6, with 7 nucleotides matching TRBD1. The V gene's germline CDR1 is MNHNY and CDR2 SVGAGI (reference sequence). CDR3 length equals 16 residues. V gave up 0 bases and J gave up 4 bases; unmatched junction bases: 3. The DNA of the CDR3 is TGTGCCAGCAGTTACTCAGGGACAGCTTATAATTCACCCCTCCACTTT. Protein: CASSYSGTAYNSPLHF.

This sequence joins TRBV4-3 and TRBJ2-5, with D tentatively TRBD1 (6 bases). Germline lookup yields CDR1 LGHNA and CDR2 YSLEER. The V and J ends lost 0 bases and 3 bases respectively, with 20 bases between them. The CDR3 contains 18 residues. This chain's CDR3 is CASSQEVSYADRKETQYF. The CDR3 nucleotides are TGCGCCAGCAGCCAAGAAGTGTCGTACGCGGACAGAAAAGAGACCCAGTACTTC.